The clone carrying this TCR beta chain was seen only once. Its antigen is undetermined. The CDR3 consists of 14 residues. The junction had 7 bases not matched to a gene; V was cut back by 5 bases and J by 6 bases. CDR1 is PRHDT and CDR2 is FYEKMQ in the germline V gene (reference sequence). Treatment: oral pan-JAK inhibitor, 5-10 mg twice daily. These data belong to a study of CD8+ T cells in alopecia areata. Whole-study findings and limits: Affected scalp, especially in alopecia totalis/universalis, had a higher clonality than normal scalp did.

Sequencing relied on a cDNA template that was reverse transcribed from extracted RNA. Repertoires were generated with immunoSEQ multiplex PCR, while TCRdb's copy carries only in-frame clones and drops some. This table has around 200,000 clones, roughly 50% appearing once. The receptor was isolated from a human donor with alopecia areata. V and J are TRBV13 and TRBJ1-1; 9 bases agree with TRBD1. The specimen was CD8+ T cells sorted from blood, collected at week 24, from a patient treated with tofacitinib. CDR3 in DNA: TGTGCCAGCAGCGGGGGACAGGGTTTCTCTGAAGCTTTCTTT. This gives the protein CASSGGQGFSEAFF.